This T cell receptor beta chain stems from a study of early T cells in non-severe SARS-CoV-2 infection. The CDR3 is 17 residues long. V trimming: 0 bases; J trimming: 0 bases; junction bases outside the gene matches: 5. CDR1 is MNHNY, CDR2 SVGAGI, per germline (reference sequence). MiXCR, applied by TCRdb to the 5' RACE reads, yields one record per CDR3 protein. The repertoire holds about 70,000 distinct CDR3 sequences, with approximately 10% as singletons. This clonotype was seen repeatedly, ten times or more. The chain employs TRBV6-6 and TRBJ1-5; 7 bases map to TRBD1. The source is an adult who was a healthcare worker with PCR-confirmed SARS-CoV-2 infection or an uninfected control (not recorded which). Sequencing input: whole blood. The CDR3: CASSYSKGADSNQPQHF. In DNA form, the CDR3 reads TGTGCCAGCAGTTACTCGAAGGGGGCGGATAGCAATCAGCCCCAGCATTTT.